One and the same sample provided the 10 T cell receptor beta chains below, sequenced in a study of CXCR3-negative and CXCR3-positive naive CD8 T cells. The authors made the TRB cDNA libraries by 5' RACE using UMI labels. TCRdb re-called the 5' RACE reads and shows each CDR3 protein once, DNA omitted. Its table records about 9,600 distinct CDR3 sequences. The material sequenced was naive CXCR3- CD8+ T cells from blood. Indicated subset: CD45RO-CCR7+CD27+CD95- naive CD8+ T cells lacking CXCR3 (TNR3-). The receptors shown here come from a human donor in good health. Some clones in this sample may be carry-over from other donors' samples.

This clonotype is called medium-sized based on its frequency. The CDR3 spells CASSSLQTVLHF. This chain joins TRBV11-2 and TRBJ1-6. There are 12 residues in the CDR3. Germline CDR1 and CDR2: SGHAT and FQNNGV.

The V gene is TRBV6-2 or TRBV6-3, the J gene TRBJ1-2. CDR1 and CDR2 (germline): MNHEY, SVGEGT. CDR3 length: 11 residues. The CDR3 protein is CASSYAYGYTF.

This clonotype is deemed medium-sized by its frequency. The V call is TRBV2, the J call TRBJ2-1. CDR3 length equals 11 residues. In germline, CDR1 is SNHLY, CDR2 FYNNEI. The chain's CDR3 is CASRIYNEQFF.

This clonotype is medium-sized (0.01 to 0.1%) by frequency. The CDR3 loop reads CASGGVAEAFF. The V call is TRBV7-9, the J call TRBJ1-1. CDR1 and CDR2 from the germline V gene are SEHNR and FQNEAQ (reference sequence). CDR3 size: 11 residues.

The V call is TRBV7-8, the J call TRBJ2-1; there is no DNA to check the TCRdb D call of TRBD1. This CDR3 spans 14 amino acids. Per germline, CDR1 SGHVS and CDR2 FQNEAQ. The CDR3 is CASSKRDGNNEQFF. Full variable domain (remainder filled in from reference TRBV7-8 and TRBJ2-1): GAGVSQSPRYKVAKRGQDVALRCDPISGHVSLFWYQQALGQGPEFLTYFQNEAQLDKSGLPSDRFFAERPEGSVSTLKIQRTQQEDSAVYLCASSKRDGNNEQFFGPGTRLTVL.

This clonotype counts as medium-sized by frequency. CDR3 loop: CASSAIVGEPDTQYF. The chain has TRBV7-2 and TRBJ2-3. CDR3 length: 15 residues. The V gene's germline CDR1 is SGHTA and CDR2 FQGNSA.

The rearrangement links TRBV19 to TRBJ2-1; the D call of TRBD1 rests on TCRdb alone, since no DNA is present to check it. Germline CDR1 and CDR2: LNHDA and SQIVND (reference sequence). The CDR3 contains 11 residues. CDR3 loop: CATRDDDEQFF.

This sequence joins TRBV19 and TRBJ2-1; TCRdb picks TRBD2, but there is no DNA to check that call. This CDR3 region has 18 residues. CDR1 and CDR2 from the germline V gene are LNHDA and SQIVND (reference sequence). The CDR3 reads CASSSGFGLAGDLDEQFF.

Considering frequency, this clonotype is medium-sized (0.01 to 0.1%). The chain's CDR3 is CASSSGVRDARDNEQFF. The chain joins TRBV6-6 to TRBJ2-1; TCRdb indicates TRBD1, and absent DNA this call remains unverified. Germline V gene data show CDR1 as MNHNY and CDR2 as SVGAGI (reference sequence). This CDR3 contains 17 residues.

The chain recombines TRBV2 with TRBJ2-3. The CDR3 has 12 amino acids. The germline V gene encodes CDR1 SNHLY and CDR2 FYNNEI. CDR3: CASSEAPDTQYF.